The 28 T cell receptor beta chains below all came from one sample that was sequenced in a study of CD8 T cells in Susac syndrome. Reverse transcription used about 0.5 to 1 ug RNA and random hexamers. TCRdb re-called the immunoSEQ multiplex PCR reads through MiXCR, storing one row per CDR3 protein. The sample yields under 70,000 distinct CDR3 sequences, just under 95% seen once. The sequencing input was CD8+ T cells from PBMCs. Source of these receptors: a human donor with Susac syndrome.

The chain combines TRBV30 with TRBJ2-2; D not resolved. V was pared by 5 bases and J by 1 base, with 5 bases between. The length of the CDR3 is 12 residues. Germline values: CDR1 GTSNPN, CDR2 SVGIG (reference sequence). The CDR3 region has the DNA TGTGCCTGGGACTGGAACACCGGGGAGCTGTTTTTT. This sequence encodes CAWDWNTGELFF.

The chain carries TRBV24-1 and TRBJ2-1, with unresolved D. The V gene's germline CDR1 is KGHDR and CDR2 SFDVKD. The V end lost 7 bases, the J end lost 5 bases, and 5 bases lay between the germline ends. CDR3 length equals 11 residues. CDR3 residues: CATSQNNEQFF. DNA of the CDR3: TGTGCCACCAGCCAAAACAATGAGCAGTTCTTC.

The V and J genes are TRBV20-1 and TRBJ1-6; no definite D call. CDR3 size: 19 residues. CDR1 and CDR2 from the germline V gene are DFQATT and SNEGSKA (reference sequence). V shed 2 bases and J shed 5 bases, with 25 bases lying between them. CDR3 loop: CSARPPRSSGPVDNSPLHF. Written as DNA, the CDR3 is TGCAGTGCTAGACCCCCTAGGAGTTCGGGCCCAGTGGATAATTCACCCCTCCACTTT.

The gene calls are TRBV7-8 and TRBJ2-4; tentatively, D is TRBD1 (6 bases). The V end lost 5 bases, the J end lost 11 bases, and 28 bases lay between the germline ends. Germline V gene lookup returns CDR1 SGHVS and CDR2 FQNEAQ. The CDR3 extends over 17 amino acids. CDR3 bases: TGTGCCAGCAGCCTAACAACACGGGACACCGAGGGGATCGTTCAGTACTTC. Amino acids: CASSLTTRDTEGIVQYF.

V usage is TRBV29-1 and J usage is TRBJ1-2; the D is unclear. The V end was cut by 0 bases, the J end by 10 bases, with 12 bases between. There are 12 residues in the CDR3. CDR1 and CDR2 (germline): SQVTM, ANQGSEA. The CDR3 sequence: CSVEDRLTLYTF. DNA for the CDR3: TGCAGCGTTGAAGATCGCCTCACTCTCTACACCTTC.

The chain carries TRBV2 and TRBJ2-7; 12 nucleotides match TRBD1. There are 12 residues in the CDR3. The V gene's germline CDR1 is SNHLY and CDR2 FYNNEI. J gave up 6 bases and V 9 bases, and 3 bases lay outside the gene matches. The CDR3: CASRDRGPEQYF. DNA for the CDR3: TGTGCCAGTCGGGACAGGGGGCCCGAGCAGTACTTC.

J is TRBJ2-5 and V is TRBV6-6, with D perhaps given as TRBD1 or TRBD2 (6 bases each). Germline CDR1 MNHNY, CDR2 SVGAGI (reference sequence). CDR3 length equals 13 residues. Between the trimmed V and J ends, which lost 2 bases and 9 bases, there was a span of 13 bases. CDR3 sequence (DNA): TGTGCCAGCAGTTACAGCGATGGGGGGCCCCAGTACTTC. As protein: CASSYSDGGPQYF.

The CDR3 DNA is TGTGCCAGCAGCCCCCACAGACAGGACCTCTATGGCTACACCTTC. This sequence encodes CASSPHRQDLYGYTF. This chain uses TRBV9 with TRBJ1-2; the D gene is possibly TRBD1 (6 bases). The germline V gene has CDR1 SGDLS and CDR2 YYNGEE. The V end was cut by 4 bases, the J end by 4 bases, with 17 bases between. The CDR3 extends over 15 amino acids.

This clonotype was counted once. The chain has TRBV20-1 and TRBJ1-1, with D perhaps TRBD1 (6 bases). CDR1 is DFQATT, CDR2 SNEGSKA, per germline (reference sequence). V was trimmed by 4 bases and J by 11 bases, leaving 20 bases between them. CDR3 length: 13 amino acids. CDR3 region: CSANLAGTHEAFF. In DNA, the CDR3 is TGCAGTGCTAACCTAGCCGGGACACATGAGGCTTTCTTT.

The chain uses TRBV6-5 and TRBJ2-5, with TRBD1 identical over 8 bases. CDR1 and CDR2 from the germline V gene are MNHEY and SVGAGI. With 6 bases clipped from V and 5 bases from J, the junction kept 11 bases outside the gene matches. This CDR3 is 15 amino acids long. In DNA form, the CDR3 reads TGTGCCAGCAGCCGCGGACAGGGACGTGCGGAGACCCAGTACTTC. Protein: CASSRGQGRAETQYF.

This chain's CDR3 is CASSRPGFYNEQFF. In DNA form, the CDR3 reads TGTGCCAGCAGCCGGCCAGGGTTTTACAATGAGCAGTTCTTC. The V and J genes are TRBV5-6 and TRBJ2-1; a weak D match, TRBD1 (5 bases). V was cut by 4 bases and J by 4 bases, with 12 bases left in between. The CDR3 is 14 residues long. CDR1 SGHDT and CDR2 YYEEEE come from the germline V gene.

The chain is built from TRBV20-1 and TRBJ2-5, with 10 bases fitting TRBD2. CDR1 DFQATT and CDR2 SNEGSKA come from the germline V gene (reference sequence). Losses at the gene ends were 3 bases for V and 1 base for J; bases not matched to a gene: 8. This CDR3 contains 16 residues. The CDR3 region is CSASVAGGLFQETQYF. The CDR3 DNA reads TGCAGTGCTAGCGTAGCGGGGGGACTCTTCCAAGAGACCCAGTACTTC.

The J gene is TRBJ1-5, the V gene TRBV7-8, with TRBD1 as a possible D gene (6 bases). The CDR3 is 17 amino acids. Germline V gene lookup returns CDR1 SGHVS and CDR2 FQNEAQ. V lost 3 bases, J lost 4 bases, and 19 bases lay in between. CDR3 sequence (DNA): TGTGCCAGCAGCTTTCGCCGGATACAGGGTAATAATCAGCCCCAGCATTTT. Amino acid sequence: CASSFRRIQGNNQPQHF.

The rearrangement uses TRBV2 and TRBJ2-2; TRBD1 matches at 7 bases. CDR3 size: 14 residues. Unmatched junction bases numbered 4, after V lost 4 bases and J lost 5 bases. Germline CDR1 SNHLY, CDR2 FYNNEI. In DNA, the CDR3 is TGTGCCAGCAGTGCGACAGGGCGGACCGGGGAGCTGTTTTTT. Translating gives CASSATGRTGELFF.

The chain recombines TRBV3-1 with TRBJ1-4; 9 bases match TRBD1. Germline V gene lookup returns CDR1 LGHDT and CDR2 YNNKEL (reference sequence). J gave up 8 bases and V 4 bases, and 11 bases lay outside the gene matches. The CDR3 is 16 amino acids. This CDR3 is CASSLSSGTGNEKLFF. The CDR3 DNA reads TGTGCCAGCAGCCTAAGTTCCGGGACAGGGAACGAAAAACTGTTTTTT.

This chain uses TRBV30 with TRBJ2-7; D call uncertain. Germline V gives CDR1 GTSNPN, CDR2 SVGIG (reference sequence). CDR3 length: 11 residues. Trimming left V 1 base short and J 5 bases short, with 6 bases between. CDR3 DNA: TGTGCCTGGAGTGAAACGAACGAGCAGTACTTC. It yields the protein CAWSETNEQYF.

V usage is TRBV16 and J usage is TRBJ2-7, with D unresolved. Trimming shortened V by 0 bases and J by 7 bases, and 4 bases separated the two germline ends. Germline values: CDR1 KGHSY, CDR2 FQNENV. This CDR3 is built from 11 residues. CDR3 amino acids: CASSQSSEQYF. The CDR3 nucleotides are TGTGCCAGCAGCCAATCTAGTGAGCAGTACTTC.

The chain employs TRBV2 and TRBJ1-5, with a possible D match to TRBD1 (6 bases). CDR1 is SNHLY and CDR2 is FYNNEI in the germline V gene. There are 15 residues in the CDR3. V lost 3 bases and J lost 5, with 14 bases in between. CDR3 DNA sequence: TGTGCCAGCAGTGATGTTATCTCAGGGGATCAGCCCCAGCATTTT. This sequence encodes CASSDVISGDQPQHF.

The V call is TRBV19, the J call TRBJ2-5, with D unresolved. The V end was cut by 4 bases, the J end by 3 bases, with 9 bases between. The germline V gene encodes CDR1 LNHDA and CDR2 SQIVND (reference sequence). This CDR3 comprises 13 residues. The CDR3 bases are TGTGCCAGTAGTACTAGAGAGAAAGAGACCCAGTACTTC. This codes for CASSTREKETQYF.

The rearrangement links TRBV12-5 to TRBJ1-1, with D possibly matching TRBD1 (5 bases). V was cut by 3 bases and J by 1 base, with 9 bases left in between. This CDR3 has 14 amino acids. Germline CDR1 and CDR2: LGHNT and FRNRAP. The CDR3 loop reads CASGFDSRNTEAFF. CDR3 nucleotides: TGTGCTAGTGGTTTTGACAGTAGGAACACTGAAGCTTTCTTT.

This chain joins TRBV7-9 and TRBJ2-7; 7 bases are shared with TRBD2. V lost 6 bases to trimming and J lost 2 bases; unmatched junction nucleotides: 4. Germline-derived CDR1 and CDR2 are SEHNR and FQNEAQ (reference sequence). The CDR3 sequence is 13 residues long. The CDR3 reads CASRPGTTYEQYF. As DNA, the CDR3 is TGTGCCAGCAGGCCGGGGACTACCTACGAGCAGTACTTC.

V gene TRBV9 combines with J gene TRBJ2-3; 9 bases map to TRBD2. Germline V gives CDR1 SGDLS, CDR2 YYNGEE. The CDR3 is made up of 17 amino acids. V shed 0 bases, J shed 3 bases, and the junction held 8 bases outside the gene matches. This chain's CDR3 is CASSVARLAGTTDTQYF. The CDR3 bases are TGTGCCAGCAGCGTAGCTAGGCTAGCGGGGACAACAGATACGCAGTATTTT. Based on the CDR3 plus reference TRBV9 and TRBJ2-3, the full variable domain is DSGVTQTPKHLITATGQRVTLRCSPRSGDLSVYWYQQSLDQGLQFLIQYYNGEERAKGNILERFSAQQFPDLHSELNLSSLELGDSALYFCASSVARLAGTTDTQYFGPGTRLTVL.

The chain joins TRBV27 to TRBJ2-5, with D possibly matching TRBD2 (7 bases). Trimming removed 6 bases from V and 0 bases from J, with 11 bases in between. This CDR3 is 14 amino acids long. Germline CDR1 reads MNHEY; CDR2 reads SMNVEV (reference sequence). The CDR3 protein is CASSRGADQETQYF. The CDR3 DNA is TGTGCCAGCAGCCGGGGGGCGGACCAAGAGACCCAGTACTTC.

This chain connects TRBV3-1 to TRBJ2-1; D remains unclear. Between the trimmed V and J ends, which lost 0 bases and 5 bases, there was a span of 5 bases. The V gene's germline CDR1 is LGHDT and CDR2 YNNKEL (reference sequence). The CDR3 contains 13 residues. The CDR3: CASSQDPDNEQFF. DNA for the CDR3: TGTGCCAGCAGCCAAGACCCCGACAATGAGCAGTTCTTC.

The rearrangement joins TRBV2 to TRBJ1-1, with D perhaps matching TRBD1 (6 bases). The CDR3 extends over 14 amino acids. Germline V gives CDR1 SNHLY, CDR2 FYNNEI. V was cut by 5 bases and J by 0 bases, with 10 bases left in between. The CDR3, as DNA: TGTGCCAGCAGTTGGACAGTCTTGAACACTGAAGCTTTCTTT. Protein product: CASSWTVLNTEAFF.

V and J are TRBV29-1 and TRBJ2-7, with 7 positions matching TRBD1. This CDR3 has 12 residues. Germline CDR1 and CDR2: SQVTM and ANQGSEA. The junction had 2 bases not matched to a gene; V was cut back by 6 bases and J by 0 bases. Here the CDR3 DNA reads TGCAGCGTGGGGGACAGCTCCTACGAGCAGTACTTC. This translates into CSVGDSSYEQYF.

The chain uses TRBV20-1 and TRBJ2-5; possibly TRBD2 for D (6 bases). The CDR3 covers 13 residues. CDR1 and CDR2 from the germline V gene are DFQATT and SNEGSKA (reference sequence). V dropped 3 bases and J dropped 5 bases, with 13 bases sitting between them. The CDR3, as DNA: TGCAGTGCTAGGGGGAGGCTGGGGGAGACCCAGTACTTC. Its translation: CSARGRLGETQYF.

The chain is built from TRBV9 and TRBJ1-1, with D tentatively TRBD1 (5 bases). This CDR3 region has 13 residues. CDR1 is SGDLS, CDR2 YYNGEE, per germline. V lost 1 base to trimming and J lost 4 bases, with 8 bases between them. The CDR3, as DNA: TGTGCCAGCAGCGTATGGGGGAGCACTGAAGCTTTCTTT. Amino acid sequence: CASSVWGSTEAFF.